The 13 T cell receptor beta chains in this list originate from one sample, sequenced in a study of T cells after yellow fever vaccination. MiXCR, applied by TCRdb to the 5' RACE reads, yields one record per CDR3 protein. The sample contains about 320,000 distinct CDR3 sequences, about 10% of which appear only once. The sequencing used CD4+ T cells sorted from PBMCs, collected 45 days after the yellow fever booster vaccination. The receptors shown here come from a man between 18 and 29 years old who received the YFV17D yellow fever vaccine.

This clonotype was seen more than once but under ten times. The V and J genes are TRBV4-1 and TRBJ2-5, with D unresolved. Germline V lookup: CDR1 MGHRA, CDR2 YSYEKL. This CDR3 has 13 amino acids. Trimming stripped 1 base from V and 4 bases from J, with 7 bases between. This chain's CDR3 is CASSQARIETQYF. The CDR3, as DNA: TGCGCCAGCAGCCAAGCCCGGATAGAGACCCAGTACTTC.

The gene calls are TRBV18 and TRBJ2-3; 7 bases map to TRBD1. CDR1 is KGHSH and CDR2 is LQKENI in the germline V gene. The CDR3 is 13 residues long. The junction had 5 bases not matched to a gene; V was cut back by 9 bases and J by 2 bases. The CDR3 coding sequence is TGTGCCAGTTCCGGACAGGTCACAGATACGCAGTATTTT. It codes for CASSGQVTDTQYF.

V is TRBV6-2 or TRBV6-3 and J is TRBJ1-6; 7 bases map to TRBD1. This CDR3 comprises 17 residues. Germline V gene sequence: CDR1 MNHEY, CDR2 SVGEGT. The J segment lost 7 bases and the V segment lost 2 bases, leaving 11 bases of the junction unmatched. This chain's CDR3 is CASSYEPPGQKNSPLHF. In DNA, the CDR3 is TGTGCCAGCAGTTACGAACCTCCGGGACAGAAGAATTCACCCCTCCACTTT.

This clonotype was counted between two and nine times. This chain connects TRBV6-1 to TRBJ2-7; tentative D call: TRBD1 (6 bases). The CDR3 runs to 13 residues. Trimming pared 4 bases from V and 3 bases from J, leaving 10 bases between. Germline V lookup: CDR1 MNHNS, CDR2 SASEGT. The CDR3 spells CASSVGHLYEQYV. CDR3 bases: TGTGCCAGCAGTGTGGGACACCTCTACGAGCAGTACGTC.

The CDR3 sequence: CASGGGIANYGYTF. In nucleotides, the CDR3 is TGTGCCAGCGGGGGAGGTATAGCTAACTATGGCTACACCTTC. V gene TRBV5-5 combines with J gene TRBJ1-2, with a weak D call TRBD1 (5 bases). This CDR3 region has 14 residues. V was clipped by 7 bases and J by 0 bases, with 13 bases between them. The germline CDR1 and CDR2 sequences are SGHKS and YYEKEE (reference sequence).

The chain has TRBV30 and TRBJ2-5; 11 bases are a match to TRBD2. The CDR3 is 15 residues long. The J segment lost 5 bases and the V segment lost 0 bases, leaving 5 bases of the junction unmatched. Germline V gives CDR1 GTSNPN, CDR2 SVGIG (reference sequence). The CDR3 region has the DNA TGTGCCTGGAGTGTTAGCGGGGGGGGTCCGGAGACCCAGTACTTC. It specifies CAWSVSGGGPETQYF.

The chain has TRBV12-3 or TRBV12-4 and TRBJ1-1; D is uncertain. V was shortened by 3 bases and J by 4 bases, with 9 bases between the two germline ends. This CDR3 contains 13 residues. The CDR3 loop is CASSFYSTTEAFF. For the CDR3, the DNA is TGTGCCAGCAGTTTTTACAGTACCACTGAAGCTTTCTTT.

V gene TRBV5-1 combines with J gene TRBJ2-5; 7 bases agree with TRBD1. CDR3 size: 14 residues. Looked up from germline, CDR1 is SGHRS and CDR2 is YFSETQ. The V gene end was trimmed by 4 bases and the J gene end by 5 bases; junction bases not matched to a gene: 8. The CDR3 spells CASSPPRGLETQYF. In nucleotides, the CDR3 is TGCGCCAGCAGCCCCCCAAGGGGGCTTGAGACCCAGTACTTC.

The chain recombines TRBV7-2 with TRBJ1-5, with D uncertain. Trimming took off 5 bases at V and 4 bases at J, with 15 bases between the two ends. CDR1 is SGHTA, CDR2 FQGNSA, per germline. This CDR3 has 15 amino acids. CDR3 amino acids: CASSRGLEVNQPQHF. DNA for the CDR3: TGTGCCAGCAGCCGAGGACTTGAGGTTAATCAGCCCCAGCATTTT.

The genes are TRBV30 and TRBJ2-2; D uncertain. The germline V gene has CDR1 GTSNPN and CDR2 SVGIG (reference sequence). V lost 5 bases and J 6 bases, leaving 10 bases between the germline ends. This CDR3 is 12 amino acids long. The CDR3 DNA reads TGTGCCTGGGCCGTCGCCGCCGGGGAGCTGTTTTTT. Translating it yields CAWAVAAGELFF.

A few counts support this clonotype. The chain couples TRBV7-2 to TRBJ2-7; a possible D gene is TRBD2 (5 bases). Germline assignment: CDR1 SGHTA and CDR2 FQGNSA. This CDR3 is 13 amino acids long. With 1 base removed from V and 3 bases from J, the gap between germline ends came to 7 bases. CDR3 nucleotides: TGTGCCAGCAGCTTAGGTAGCGTCTACGAGCAGTACTTC. This gives the protein CASSLGSVYEQYF.

The V call is TRBV10-3, the J call TRBJ2-7; 8 positions match TRBD1. The V gene's germline CDR1 is ENHRY and CDR2 SYGVKD. This CDR3 contains 13 residues. Trimming removed 6 bases from V and 6 bases from J; junction bases left unmatched: 7. The chain's CDR3 is CAIRETGAAEQYV. The CDR3 bases are TGTGCCATCAGGGAGACAGGGGCGGCCGAGCAGTACGTC.

A few counts support this clonotype. The chain uses TRBV28 and TRBJ2-7, with 7 positions matching TRBD1. The length of the CDR3 is 13 residues. Germline loops: CDR1 MDHEN, CDR2 SYDVKM. V lost 6 bases, J lost 2 bases, and 4 bases stayed unmatched. CDR3 nucleotides: TGTGCCAGCAGCTCGGGACAGACCTACGAGCAGTACGTC. It specifies CASSSGQTYEQYV.